A selection of T cell receptor beta chains follows, all from one sample in a study of PD-L1 blockade in urothelial cancer. Clones were sequenced by immunoSEQ multiplex PCR, and TCRdb holds only the in-frame ones, with some missing. Among more than 95,000 clones listed, roughly 91% were seen once. The material was PBMCs, obtained around atezolizumab (anti-PD-L1) treatment. These receptors were taken from a man between 60 and 70 years old with urothelial cancer. Each CDR3 is given without its conserved first and last residue.

j_call	v_call	cdr3_aa
TRBJ2-2	TRBV7-8	ASSLLVGQGYTGELF
TRBJ2-1	TRBV7-2	ASSLTPTSGRSDEQF
TRBJ2-1	TRBV7-7	ASSLGSGGDNEQF
TRBJ2-2	TRBV2	ARGLAGGRTGELF
TRBJ2-7	TRBV25-1	ASSERPGQGLGYEQY
TRBJ1-6	TRBV5-1	ASRSGLNSPLH
TRBJ1-5	TRBV28	ASRPTARVQPQH
TRBJ2-1	TRBV5-1	ASSLAFSGVGAYNEQF
TRBJ2-7	TRBV6-5	ASSSTSGYEQY
TRBJ2-7	TRBV10-3	AIRDRGYEQY
TRBJ2-1	TRBV5-1	ASSLEGDTYNEQF
TRBJ1-6	TRBV18	ASSSREGSDSPLH
TRBJ1-5	TRBV7-2	ASSLAPHRVSNQPQH
TRBJ2-1	TRBV11-1	ASSLVGGAPNEQF
TRBJ1-2	TRBV30	AWSDGQASYGYT
TRBJ2-1	TRBV7-2	ASSLVSGVSYNEQF
TRBJ1-4	TRBV28	ASSVQDSNEKLF
TRBJ1-5	TRBV23-1	ASSQPGQGCSNQPQH
TRBJ2-5	TRBV5-4	ASSPGHRQETQY
TRBJ1-5	TRBV6-5	ASSYSDSRHQPQH
TRBJ2-7	TRBV18	ASSPGTGFSYEQY
TRBJ2-1	TRBV9	ASSVGASPNEQF
TRBJ2-5	TRBV5-4	ASSLGGQETQY